This passage covers 26 T cell receptor beta chains from one sample sequenced in a study of T cell responses to AZD1222 COVID-19 vaccine. Sequencing used immunoSEQ multiplex PCR; TCRdb keeps in-frame clones, though not all of them. The repertoire has about 150,000 clones, 92% of them found once; the top ten carry 1.6%. The specimen was peripheral blood, collected on day 0 of AZD1222 vaccination. These receptor sequences come from an adult in good health.

The V call is TRBV6-1, the J call TRBJ1-1; a weak D match, TRBD1 (6 bases). V lost 4 bases to trimming and J lost 1 base, with 16 bases between them. Germline loops: CDR1 MNHNS, CDR2 SASEGT. CDR3 length: 16 residues. CDR3 residues: CASSAHRSGANTEAFF. The DNA for the CDR3 is TGTGCCAGCAGTGCGCACAGGTCAGGGGCGAACACTGAAGCTTTCTTT.

This chain uses TRBV7-2 with TRBJ1-4, with D possibly being TRBD1 (5 bases). With 5 bases removed from V and 7 bases from J, the gap between germline ends came to 14 bases. The CDR3 is 14 amino acids. CDR1 and CDR2 (germline): SGHTA, FQGNSA. CDR3 bases: TGTGCCAGCAGCCTGGGACTTGCGAGTGAAAAACTGTTTTTT. Protein product: CASSLGLASEKLFF.

V usage is TRBV27 and J usage is TRBJ2-1, with D hard to call. From germline, CDR1 is MNHEY and CDR2 SMNVEV (reference sequence). This CDR3 has 13 residues. V dropped 3 bases and J dropped 6 bases, with 9 bases sitting between them. CDR3: CASSFGSFNEQFF. The DNA of the CDR3 is TGTGCCAGCAGTTTTGGCAGCTTCAATGAGCAGTTCTTC.

V is TRBV5-1 and J is TRBJ1-1; no clear D gene. The CDR3 consists of 15 residues. Trimming removed 0 bases from V and 7 bases from J, with 16 bases in between. Per the germline V gene, CDR1 is SGHRS and CDR2 is YFSETQ. The CDR3 bases are TGCGCCAGCAGCTTGGAGGCCCTCGGACGGGGTGAAGCTTTCTTT. Its translation: CASSLEALGRGEAFF. Combining the CDR3 with reference TRBV5-1 and TRBJ1-1 gives the whole variable domain KAGVTQTPRYLIKTRGQQVTLSCSPISGHRSVSWYQQTPGQGLQFLFEYFSETQRNKGNFPGRFSGRQFSNSRSEMNVSTLELGDSALYLCASSLEALGRGEAFFGQGTRLTVV.

The chain recombines TRBV5-1 with TRBJ2-3; 8 bases map to TRBD2. The V and J ends lost 0 bases and 2 bases, in that order; junction bases with no gene match: 5. Germline assignment: CDR1 SGHRS and CDR2 YFSETQ. The CDR3 length is 16 residues. CDR3 protein: CASSLGGTRATDTQYF. The CDR3 coding sequence is TGCGCCAGCAGCTTGGGAGGGACTAGAGCCACAGATACGCAGTATTTT.

About this clone: Different DNA sequences within this sample yield the same CDR3. V gene TRBV9 combines with J gene TRBJ2-1; TRBD2 agrees at 8 bases. Trimming at V came to 0 bases and at J to 4 bases, leaving 3 bases not matched to a gene. Germline loops: CDR1 SGDLS, CDR2 YYNGEE. The CDR3 is 15 residues long. CDR3 sequence (DNA): TGTGCCAGCAGCGTAGCTCTAGCGGGTTACAATGAGCAGTTCTTC. Amino acids: CASSVALAGYNEQFF. Variable domain in full (rest from reference TRBV9 and TRBJ2-1): DSGVTQTPKHLITATGQRVTLRCSPRSGDLSVYWYQQSLDQGLQFLIQYYNGEERAKGNILERFSAQQFPDLHSELNLSSLELGDSALYFCASSVALAGYNEQFFGPGTRLTVL.

This chain joins TRBV5-1 and TRBJ1-2; 11 positions agree with TRBD1. This CDR3 has 13 residues. J gave up 7 bases and V 4 bases, and 3 bases lay outside the gene matches. Germline CDR1 is SGHRS and CDR2 is YFSETQ. Here the CDR3 DNA reads TGCGCCAGCAGCGGACAGGGGGCTCTTGGCTACACCTTC. It specifies CASSGQGALGYTF.

V is TRBV11-2 and J is TRBJ2-2; the D gene is possibly TRBD1 (6 bases). The CDR3 runs 18 residues. Trimming took off 1 base at V and 4 bases at J, with 19 bases between the two ends. Germline V gene lookup returns CDR1 SGHAT and CDR2 FQNNGV. The CDR3 spells CASSLVKGSQGSTGELFF. Here the CDR3 DNA reads TGTGCCAGCAGCTTAGTTAAGGGTAGTCAGGGGTCCACCGGGGAGCTGTTTTTT. Supplemented by reference TRBV11-2 and TRBJ2-2, the full variable domain reads EAGVAQSPRYKIIEKRQSVAFWCNPISGHATLYWYQQILGQGPKLLIQFQNNGVVDDSQLPKDRFSAERLKGVDSTLKIQPAKLEDSAVYLCASSLVKGSQGSTGELFFGEGSRLTVL.

This clone is a singleton in its sample. The chain couples TRBV19 to TRBJ1-5; 8 bases are shared with TRBD1. In germline, CDR1 is LNHDA, CDR2 SQIVND (reference sequence). J was trimmed by 1 base and V by 1 base; bases with no gene match: 3. This CDR3 comprises 16 residues. The CDR3 nucleotides read TGTGCCAGTAGTATAGGGACAGGGTTCAGCAATCAGCCCCAGCATTTT. Translating it yields CASSIGTGFSNQPQHF. Complete variable domain (other parts from reference TRBV19 and TRBJ1-5): DGGITQSPKYLFRKEGQNVTLSCEQNLNHDAMYWYRQDPGQGLRLIYYSQIVNDFQKGDIAEGYSVSREKKESFPLTVTSAQKNPTAFYLCASSIGTGFSNQPQHFGDGTRLSIL.

In regard to this clone: No DNA is shown, since the ends of the CDR3 on it are uncertain; the CDR3 is the one TCRdb lists. The chain links TRBV12-1 to TRBJ1-3; whether TRBD1, the table's D call, matches the DNA was not checked. TRBV12-1 is described as a pseudogene. From its first to its last residue, the CDR3 has 17 amino acids. Here the CDR3 reads CASSFATGIATGNTIYF.

The CDR3 coding sequence is TGTGCCTTTACTGGGGGGACGAGCAATCAGCCCCAGCATTTT. It translates to CAFTGGTSNQPQHF. This chain connects TRBV5-4 to TRBJ1-5; maybe TRBD1 (5 bases). V lost 10 bases to trimming and J lost 1 base, with 15 bases between them. This CDR3 comprises 14 residues. The germline V gene encodes CDR1 SGHNT and CDR2 YYREEE (reference sequence).

The chain uses TRBV6-5 and TRBJ1-2; 7 bases match TRBD1. CDR1 MNHEY and CDR2 SVGAGI come from the germline V gene. CDR3 length: 15 residues. V was clipped by 0 bases and J by 8 bases; unmatched bases: 9. The CDR3: CASSYSSRQGEGYTF. CDR3 nucleotides: TGTGCCAGCAGTTACTCGAGTCGACAGGGAGAAGGCTACACCTTC.

The chain joins TRBV4-2 to TRBJ1-3; 7 bases fit TRBD1. Per germline, CDR1 LGHNA and CDR2 YNFKEQ. The CDR3 contains 17 residues. Germline trimming cut 2 bases from V and 0 bases from J; bases unmatched to any gene: 7. The CDR3 coding sequence is TGTGCCAGCAGCCAACCTAGACAGGGATACTCTGGAAACACCATATATTTT. The encoded protein is CASSQPRQGYSGNTIYF.

This CDR3 is CASSSIGTTAIQYF. As DNA, the CDR3 is TGTGCCAGCAGCTCAATTGGGACTACAGCTATCCAGTACTTC. V gene TRBV9 combines with J gene TRBJ2-5; the match to TRBD2 covers 7 bases. Germline lookup yields CDR1 SGDLS and CDR2 YYNGEE. J gave up 10 bases and V 4 bases, and 13 bases lay outside the gene matches. CDR3 length equals 14 residues.

The chain combines TRBV5-1 with TRBJ1-1; 12 positions match TRBD1. J gave up 9 bases and V 4 bases, and 7 bases lay outside the gene matches. The length of the CDR3 is 14 residues. Germline assignment: CDR1 SGHRS and CDR2 YFSETQ. The CDR3 DNA follows: TGCGCCAGCAGCCCATCGGGACAGGGGGCGCAAGCTTTCTTT. Translated, it gives CASSPSGQGAQAFF.

This sequence joins TRBV19 and TRBJ1-2; D possibly corresponds to TRBD1 (5 bases). The CDR3 covers 16 residues. Deletions cut 6 bases from V and 8 bases from J, with 25 bases between. Per germline, CDR1 LNHDA and CDR2 SQIVND (reference sequence). CDR3 loop: CASRAAGSQGAIGYTF. CDR3 in DNA: TGTGCCAGTAGGGCCGCGGGTTCTCAAGGGGCGATAGGCTACACCTTC.

The genes are TRBV7-3 and TRBJ1-1; the D is unclear. CDR1 and CDR2 from the germline V gene are SGHTA and FQGTGA. V was shortened by 0 bases and J by 1 base, with 3 bases between the two germline ends. This CDR3 comprises 13 residues. In DNA, the CDR3 is TGTGCCAGCAGCTTAACCCCGAACACTGAAGCTTTCTTT. The encoded protein is CASSLTPNTEAFF.

This chain uses TRBV5-1 with TRBJ1-3; perhaps TRBD1 as D (5 bases). V was cut by 7 bases and J by 4 bases, with 18 bases left in between. The CDR3 has 15 amino acids. CDR1 and CDR2 (germline): SGHRS, YFSETQ. CDR3 DNA sequence: TGCGCCAGCCGGACGGATTGGGGCGACGGAAACACCATATATTTT. Translating gives CASRTDWGDGNTIYF.

This clone was detected once. J is TRBJ2-1 and V is TRBV11-2; TRBD2 aligns across 9 bases. CDR1 and CDR2 from the germline V gene are SGHAT and FQNNGV. V lost 5 bases and J lost 9; bases outside the gene matches: 14. The CDR3 is made up of 16 amino acids. CDR3 sequence reads: CASSTQPGAGGGEQFF. Here the CDR3 DNA reads TGTGCCAGCAGCACTCAACCGGGAGCGGGAGGTGGTGAGCAGTTCTTC.

This sequence joins TRBV29-1 and TRBJ1-2; 9 positions agree with TRBD1. The germline V gene has CDR1 SQVTM and CDR2 ANQGSEA. V dropped 6 bases and J dropped 8; count of bases not matched to a gene: 10. The CDR3 is 13 amino acids. The CDR3 region has the DNA TGCAGCGTCGAACTCGACAGGGGGAAAGGCTACACCTTC. Its translation is CSVELDRGKGYTF.

The chain links TRBV18 to TRBJ1-4, with D perhaps TRBD1 (5 bases). Germline CDR1 KGHSH, CDR2 LQKENI. Between the trimmed V and J ends, which lost 6 bases and 5 bases, there was a span of 13 bases. The CDR3 runs to 14 residues. CDR3 sequence (DNA): TGTGCCAGCTCGGTGTCAGGGAGGAATGAAAAACTGTTTTTT. This translates into CASSVSGRNEKLFF.

This rearrangement joins TRBV6-5 to TRBJ2-1; D remains unclear. In germline, CDR1 is MNHEY, CDR2 SVGAGI. The CDR3 length is 14 residues. Trimming took 5 bases from V and 2 from J, leaving 10 bases between them. The CDR3 spells CASSRRVPYNEQFF. In DNA, the CDR3 is TGTGCCAGCAGTCGGCGCGTACCCTACAATGAGCAGTTCTTC.

V usage is TRBV27 and J usage is TRBJ2-2; 9 bases are a match to TRBD1. V was clipped by 6 bases and J by 4 bases; unmatched bases: 9. The CDR3 length is 16 residues. Germline loops: CDR1 MNHEY, CDR2 SMNVEV (reference sequence). CDR3 nucleotides: TGTGCCAGCAGATCCACCGGGACAGGGATCACCGGGGAGCTGTTTTTT. Its protein is CASRSTGTGITGELFF.

The rearrangement links TRBV6-5 to TRBJ1-2, with 8 bases aligning to TRBD1. CDR3 length equals 16 residues. V gave up 2 bases and J gave up 1 base; unmatched junction bases: 6. Germline CDR1 and CDR2: MNHEY and SVGAGI. Here the CDR3 reads CASSYPSGTGNYGYTF. The CDR3, as DNA: TGTGCCAGCAGTTACCCCTCCGGGACAGGTAACTATGGCTACACCTTC.

The chain joins TRBV6-6 to TRBJ1-3, with 9 bases lining up with TRBD1. The CDR3 length is 14 residues. The J segment lost 4 bases and the V segment lost 6 bases, leaving 4 bases of the junction unmatched. Per the germline V gene, CDR1 is MNHNY and CDR2 is SVGAGI (reference sequence). CDR3 loop: CASRLQGAGNTIYF. In nucleotides, the CDR3 is TGTGCCAGCAGATTACAGGGGGCCGGAAACACCATATATTTT.

The chain combines TRBV15 with TRBJ2-3, with 13 bases aligning to TRBD2. V lost 2 bases and J lost 5; bases outside the gene matches: 7. The germline gives CDR1 LNHNV, CDR2 YYDKDF (reference sequence). The CDR3 contains 17 residues. The CDR3, as DNA: TGTGCCACCAGCAGAAGCCTTGGGACTAGCGGGAAAGATACGCAGTATTTT. Its protein product is CATSRSLGTSGKDTQYF.